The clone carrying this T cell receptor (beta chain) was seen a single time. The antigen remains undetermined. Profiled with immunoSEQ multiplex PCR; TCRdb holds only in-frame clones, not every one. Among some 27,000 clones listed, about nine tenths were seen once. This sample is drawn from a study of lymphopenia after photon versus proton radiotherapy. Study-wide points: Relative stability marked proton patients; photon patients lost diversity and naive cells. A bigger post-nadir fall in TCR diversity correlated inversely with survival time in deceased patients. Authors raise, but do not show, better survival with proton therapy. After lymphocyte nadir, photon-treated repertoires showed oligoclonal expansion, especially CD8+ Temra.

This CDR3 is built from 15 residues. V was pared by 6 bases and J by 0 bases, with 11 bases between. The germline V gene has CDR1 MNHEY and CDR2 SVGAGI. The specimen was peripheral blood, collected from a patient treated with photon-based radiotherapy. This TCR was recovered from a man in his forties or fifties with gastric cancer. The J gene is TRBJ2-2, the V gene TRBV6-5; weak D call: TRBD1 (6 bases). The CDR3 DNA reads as TGTGCCAGCAGCCCCGGGACAACGAACACCGGGGAGCTGTTTTTT. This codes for CASSPGTTNTGELFF.